This entry concerns a single TCR beta chain. The data were obtained in a study of metastatic and nonmetastatic thyroid tumors. Study-wide background: Samples came from malignant and benign thyroid patients, and repertoires were compared across blood and tumor or nodule tissue.

The V and J ends lost 2 bases and 6 bases, in that order; junction bases with no gene match: 14. Per germline, CDR1 MNHNS and CDR2 SASEGT. This CDR3 spans 17 amino acids. Thyroid surgery had not been preceded by any treatment in any patient. TCRdb re-analyzed the PCR reads through MiXCR. The data hold tens of thousands of clones, with approximately 15% observed a single time. The sequenced sample consisted of blood. This receptor was obtained from a female donor with papillary thyroid cancer or a benign thyroid nodule (not recorded which). Some clones in this sample may be carry-over from other donors' samples. This chain uses TRBV6-1 with TRBJ1-2; TRBD1 matches at 8 bases. CDR3 protein: CASSETGGREPRDGYTF. The CDR3 DNA reads as TGTGCCAGCAGTGAAACAGGGGGACGAGAGCCCCGGGATGGCTACACCTTC.